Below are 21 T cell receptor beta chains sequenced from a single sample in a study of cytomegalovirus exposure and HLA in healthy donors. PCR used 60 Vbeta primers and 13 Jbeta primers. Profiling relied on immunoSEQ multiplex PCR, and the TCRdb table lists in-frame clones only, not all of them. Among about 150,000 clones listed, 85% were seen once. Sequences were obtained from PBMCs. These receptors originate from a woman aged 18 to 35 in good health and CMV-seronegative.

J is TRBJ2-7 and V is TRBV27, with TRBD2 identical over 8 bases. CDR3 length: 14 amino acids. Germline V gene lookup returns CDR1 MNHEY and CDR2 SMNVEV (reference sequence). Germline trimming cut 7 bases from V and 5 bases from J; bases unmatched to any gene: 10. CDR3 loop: CASKDRGGPNEQYF. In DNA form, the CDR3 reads TGTGCCAGCAAAGACCGGGGGGGACCCAACGAGCAGTACTTC.

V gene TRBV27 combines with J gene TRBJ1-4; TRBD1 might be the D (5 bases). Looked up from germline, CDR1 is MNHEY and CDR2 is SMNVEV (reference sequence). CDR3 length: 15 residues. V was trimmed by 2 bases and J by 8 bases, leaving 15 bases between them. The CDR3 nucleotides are TGTGCCAGCAGTTTAAGGGGCAGGGCTTGGGAAAAACTGTTTTTT. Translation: CASSLRGRAWEKLFF. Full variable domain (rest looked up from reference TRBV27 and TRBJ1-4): EAQVTQNPRYLITVTGKKLTVTCSQNMNHEYMSWYRQDPGLGLRQIYYSMNVEVTDKGDVPEGYKVSRKEKRNFPLILESPSPNQTSLYFCASSLRGRAWEKLFFGSGTQLSVL.

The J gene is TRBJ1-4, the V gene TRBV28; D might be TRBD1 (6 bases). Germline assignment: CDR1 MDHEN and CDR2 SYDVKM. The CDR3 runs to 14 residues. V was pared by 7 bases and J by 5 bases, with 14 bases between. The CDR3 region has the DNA TGTGCCAGCACCCCTACAGGGTTGAATGAAAAACTGTTTTTT. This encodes CASTPTGLNEKLFF.

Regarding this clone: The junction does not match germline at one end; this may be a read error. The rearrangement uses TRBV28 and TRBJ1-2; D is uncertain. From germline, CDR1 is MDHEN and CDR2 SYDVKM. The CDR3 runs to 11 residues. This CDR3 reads CASSPLLEGLF. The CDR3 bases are TGTGCCAGCAGTCCCCTTTTAGAGGGCCTCTTC.

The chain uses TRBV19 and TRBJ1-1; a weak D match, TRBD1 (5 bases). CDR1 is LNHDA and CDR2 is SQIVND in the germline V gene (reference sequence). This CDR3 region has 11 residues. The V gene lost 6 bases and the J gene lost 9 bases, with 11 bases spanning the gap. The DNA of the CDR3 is TGTGCCAGTAGGACAGCTGCGAAAGCTTTCTTT. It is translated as CASRTAAKAFF.

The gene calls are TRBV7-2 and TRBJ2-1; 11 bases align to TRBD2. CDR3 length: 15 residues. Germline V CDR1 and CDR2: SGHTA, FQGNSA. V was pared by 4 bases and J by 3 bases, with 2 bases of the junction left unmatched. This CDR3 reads CASSSGLAVYNEQFF. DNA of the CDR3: TGTGCCAGCAGCTCGGGACTAGCGGTCTACAATGAGCAGTTCTTC.

CDR3 residues: CASSLLAVRTDTQYF. The DNA for the CDR3 is TGTGCCAGCAGTTTACTAGCGGTACGCACAGATACGCAGTATTTT. The genes are TRBV27 and TRBJ2-3, with TRBD2 matching over 7 bases. The germline gives CDR1 MNHEY, CDR2 SMNVEV (reference sequence). With 2 bases clipped from V and 1 base from J, the junction kept 3 bases outside the gene matches. The CDR3 has 15 residues.

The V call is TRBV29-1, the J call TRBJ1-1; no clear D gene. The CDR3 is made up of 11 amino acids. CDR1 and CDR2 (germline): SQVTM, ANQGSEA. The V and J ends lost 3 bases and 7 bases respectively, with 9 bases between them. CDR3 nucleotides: TGCAGCGTTGATGGGAGCCTTGAAGCTTTCTTT. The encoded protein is CSVDGSLEAFF.

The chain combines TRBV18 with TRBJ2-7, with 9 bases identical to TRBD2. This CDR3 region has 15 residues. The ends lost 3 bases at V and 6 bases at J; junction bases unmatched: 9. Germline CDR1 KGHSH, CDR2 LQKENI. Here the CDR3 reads CASSPRLADGSEQYF. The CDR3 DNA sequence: TGTGCCAGCTCACCCCGACTAGCGGATGGGAGCGAGCAGTACTTC. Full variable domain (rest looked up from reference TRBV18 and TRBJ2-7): NAGVMQNPRHLVRRRGQEARLRCSPMKGHSHVYWYRQLPEEGLKFMVYLQKENIIDESGMPKERFSAEFPKEGPSILRIQQVVRGDSAAYFCASSPRLADGSEQYFGPGTRLTVT.

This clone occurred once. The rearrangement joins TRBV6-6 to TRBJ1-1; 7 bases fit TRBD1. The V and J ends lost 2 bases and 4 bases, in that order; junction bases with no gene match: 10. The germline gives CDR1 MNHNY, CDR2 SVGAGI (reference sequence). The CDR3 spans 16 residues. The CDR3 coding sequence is TGTGCCAGCAGTTACGCCCCGGGACAGCTGGGCACTGAAGCTTTCTTT. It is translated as CASSYAPGQLGTEAFF.

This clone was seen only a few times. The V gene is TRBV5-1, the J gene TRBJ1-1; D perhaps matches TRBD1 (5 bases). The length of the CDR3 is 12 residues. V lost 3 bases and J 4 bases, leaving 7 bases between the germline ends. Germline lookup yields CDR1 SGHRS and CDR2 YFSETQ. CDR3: CASSWGGTEAFF. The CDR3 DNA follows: TGCGCCAGCAGCTGGGGCGGCACTGAAGCTTTCTTT.

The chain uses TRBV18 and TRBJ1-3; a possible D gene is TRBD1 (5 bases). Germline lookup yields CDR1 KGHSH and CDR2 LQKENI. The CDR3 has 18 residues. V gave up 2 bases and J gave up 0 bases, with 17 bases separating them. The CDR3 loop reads CASSPSLYRTPSGNTIYF. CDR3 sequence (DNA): TGTGCCAGCTCACCATCTTTGTACAGGACCCCCTCTGGAAACACCATATATTTT.

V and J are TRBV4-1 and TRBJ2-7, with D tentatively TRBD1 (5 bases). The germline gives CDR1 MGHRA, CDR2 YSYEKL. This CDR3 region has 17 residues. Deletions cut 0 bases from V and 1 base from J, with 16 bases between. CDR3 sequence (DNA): TGCGCCAGCAGCCAAGAGTCTTCCCTTCAGGGTTCCTACGAGCAGTACTTC. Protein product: CASSQESSLQGSYEQYF.

The CDR3 is CASSESTSETGELFF. The CDR3 nucleotides are TGCGCCAGCAGTGAGTCAACCAGCGAAACCGGGGAGCTGTTTTTT. The chain is built from TRBV10-2 and TRBJ2-2, with D unresolved. V lost 0 bases and J 5 bases, leaving 10 bases between the germline ends. The CDR3 loop spans 15 amino acids. Germline lookup yields CDR1 WSHSY and CDR2 SAAADI.

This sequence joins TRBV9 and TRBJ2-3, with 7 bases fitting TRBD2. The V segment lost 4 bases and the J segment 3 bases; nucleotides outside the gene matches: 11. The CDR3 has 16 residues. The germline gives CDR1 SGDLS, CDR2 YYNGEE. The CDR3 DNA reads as TGTGCCAGCAGCCCCTTCCGCGCGGGGGTTACAGATACGCAGTATTTT. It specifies CASSPFRAGVTDTQYF.

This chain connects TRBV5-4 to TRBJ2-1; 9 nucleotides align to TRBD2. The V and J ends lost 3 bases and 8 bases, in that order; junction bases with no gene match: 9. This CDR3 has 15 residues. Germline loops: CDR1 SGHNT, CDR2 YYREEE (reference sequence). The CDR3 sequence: CASSSRRGGRDEQFF. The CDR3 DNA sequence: TGTGCCAGCAGCTCCCGGCGGGGGGGGCGCGATGAGCAGTTCTTC.

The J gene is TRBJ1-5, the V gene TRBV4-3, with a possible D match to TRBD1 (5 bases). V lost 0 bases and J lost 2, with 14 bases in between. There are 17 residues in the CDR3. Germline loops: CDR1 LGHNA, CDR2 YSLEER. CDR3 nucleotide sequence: TGCGCCAGCAGCCAAGATCCGGGACTGAGGGGCAATCAGCCCCAGCATTTT. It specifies CASSQDPGLRGNQPQHF.

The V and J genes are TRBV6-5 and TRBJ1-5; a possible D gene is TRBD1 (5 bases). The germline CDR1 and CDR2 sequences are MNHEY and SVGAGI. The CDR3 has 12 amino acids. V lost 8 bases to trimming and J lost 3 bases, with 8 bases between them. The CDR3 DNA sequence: TGTGCCAGCGACAGCTCCAATCAGCCCCAGCATTTT. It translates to CASDSSNQPQHF.

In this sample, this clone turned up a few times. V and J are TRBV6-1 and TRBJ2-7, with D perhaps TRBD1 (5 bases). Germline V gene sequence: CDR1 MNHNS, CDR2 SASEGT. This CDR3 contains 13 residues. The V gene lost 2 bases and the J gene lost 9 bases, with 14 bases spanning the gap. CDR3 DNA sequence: TGTGCCAGCAGTGAAATTCAGGGATTAGGGCAGTACTTC. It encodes CASSEIQGLGQYF.

The CDR3 bases are TGTGCCAGTAGTCTAGCGGGAGCTAGCACAGATACGCAGTATTTT. Its translation is CASSLAGASTDTQYF. The V and J genes are TRBV19 and TRBJ2-3, with 10 bases that match TRBD2. J lost 0 bases, V lost 5 bases, and 2 bases had no gene match. CDR3 length equals 15 residues. CDR1 LNHDA and CDR2 SQIVND come from the germline V gene (reference sequence).

The CDR3 reads CASSTPGAQYF. CDR3 bases: TGTGCCAGTAGCACTCCGGGGGCCCAGTACTTC. The chain recombines TRBV19 with TRBJ2-5; weak D call: TRBD2 (6 bases). V was trimmed by 6 bases and J by 9 bases, leaving 11 bases between them. Germline values: CDR1 LNHDA, CDR2 SQIVND (reference sequence). The CDR3 has 11 residues.